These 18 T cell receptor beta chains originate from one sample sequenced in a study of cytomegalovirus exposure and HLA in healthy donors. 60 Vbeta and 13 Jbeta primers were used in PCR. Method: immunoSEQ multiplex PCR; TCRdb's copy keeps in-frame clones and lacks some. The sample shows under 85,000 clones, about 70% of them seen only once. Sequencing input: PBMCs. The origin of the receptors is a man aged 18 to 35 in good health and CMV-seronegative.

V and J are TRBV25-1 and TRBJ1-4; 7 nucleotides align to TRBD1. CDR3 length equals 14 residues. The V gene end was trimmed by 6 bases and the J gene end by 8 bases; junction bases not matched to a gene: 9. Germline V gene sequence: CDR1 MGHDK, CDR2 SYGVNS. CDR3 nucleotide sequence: TGTGCCAGCAGGAGGGCAGGGGGAGAGGAAAAACTGTTTTTT. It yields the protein CASRRAGGEEKLFF.

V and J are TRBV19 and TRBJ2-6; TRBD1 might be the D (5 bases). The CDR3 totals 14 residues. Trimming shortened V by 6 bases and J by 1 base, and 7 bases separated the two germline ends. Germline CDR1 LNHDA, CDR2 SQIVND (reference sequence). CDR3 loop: CASRDTSGANVLTF. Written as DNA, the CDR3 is TGTGCCAGTAGGGACACTTCTGGGGCCAACGTCCTGACTTTC.

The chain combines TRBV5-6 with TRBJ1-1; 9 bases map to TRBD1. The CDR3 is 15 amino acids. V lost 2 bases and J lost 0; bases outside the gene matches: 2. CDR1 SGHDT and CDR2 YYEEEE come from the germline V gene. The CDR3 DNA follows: TGTGCCAGCAGCTTCGGGACAGGGCTGAACACTGAAGCTTTCTTT. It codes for CASSFGTGLNTEAFF.

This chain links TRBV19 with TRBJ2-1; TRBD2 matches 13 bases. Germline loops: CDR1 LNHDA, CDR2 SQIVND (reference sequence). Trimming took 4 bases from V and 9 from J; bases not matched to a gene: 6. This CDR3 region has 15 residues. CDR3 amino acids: CASSTLGTSGIEQFF. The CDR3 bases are TGTGCCAGTAGTACCCTCGGGACTAGCGGGATTGAGCAGTTCTTC.

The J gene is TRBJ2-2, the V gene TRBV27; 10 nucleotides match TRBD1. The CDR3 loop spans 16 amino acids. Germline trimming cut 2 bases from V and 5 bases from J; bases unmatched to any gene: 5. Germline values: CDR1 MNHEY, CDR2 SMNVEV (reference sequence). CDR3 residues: CASSLAGTGATGELFF. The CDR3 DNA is TGTGCCAGCAGTTTAGCCGGGACAGGGGCTACCGGGGAGCTGTTTTTT.

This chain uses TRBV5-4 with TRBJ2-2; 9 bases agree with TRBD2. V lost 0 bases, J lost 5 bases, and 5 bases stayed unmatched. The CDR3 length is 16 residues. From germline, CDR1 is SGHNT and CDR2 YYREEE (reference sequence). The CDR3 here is CASSLGLAGHTGELFF. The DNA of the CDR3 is TGTGCCAGCAGCTTGGGTCTAGCGGGGCATACCGGGGAGCTGTTTTTT.

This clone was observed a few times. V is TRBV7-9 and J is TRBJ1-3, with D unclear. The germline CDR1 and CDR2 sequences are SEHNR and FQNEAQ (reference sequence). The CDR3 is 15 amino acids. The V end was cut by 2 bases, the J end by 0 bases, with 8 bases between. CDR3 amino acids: CASSLLGVSGNTIYF. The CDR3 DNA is TGTGCCAGCAGCTTATTAGGAGTCTCTGGAAACACCATATATTTT. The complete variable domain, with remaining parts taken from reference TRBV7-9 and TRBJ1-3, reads DTGVSQNPRHKITKRGQNVTFRCDPISEHNRLYWYRQTLGQGPEFLTYFQNEAQLEKSRLLSDRFSAERPKGSFSTLEIQRTEQGDSAMYLCASSLLGVSGNTIYFGEGSWLTVV.

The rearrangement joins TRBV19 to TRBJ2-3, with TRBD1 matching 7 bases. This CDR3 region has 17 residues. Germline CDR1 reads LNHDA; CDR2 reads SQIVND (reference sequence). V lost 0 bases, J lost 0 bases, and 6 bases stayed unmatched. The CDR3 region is CASSIDRRGPSTDTQYF. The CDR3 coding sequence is TGTGCCAGTAGTATAGATCGTAGGGGGCCTAGCACAGATACGCAGTATTTT.

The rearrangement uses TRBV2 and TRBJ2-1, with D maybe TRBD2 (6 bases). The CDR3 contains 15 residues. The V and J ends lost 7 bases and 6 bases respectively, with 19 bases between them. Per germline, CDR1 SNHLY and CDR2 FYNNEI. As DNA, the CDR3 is TGTGCCAGCACCCCCCCCAGGCTGGGAGGCAATGAGCAGTTCTTC. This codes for CASTPPRLGGNEQFF.

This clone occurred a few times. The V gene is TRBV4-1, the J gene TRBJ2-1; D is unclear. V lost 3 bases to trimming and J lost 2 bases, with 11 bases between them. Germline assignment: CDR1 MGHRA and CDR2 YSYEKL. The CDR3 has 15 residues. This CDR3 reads CASSQVFLAYNEQFF. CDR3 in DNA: TGCGCCAGCAGCCAGGTGTTTCTAGCCTACAATGAGCAGTTCTTC.

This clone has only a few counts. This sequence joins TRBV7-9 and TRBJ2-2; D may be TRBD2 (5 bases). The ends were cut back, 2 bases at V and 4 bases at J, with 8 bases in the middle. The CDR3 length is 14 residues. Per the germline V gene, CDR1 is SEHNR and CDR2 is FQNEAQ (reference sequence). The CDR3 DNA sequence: TGTGCCAGCAGCTTACTCGCGGGCACCGGGGAGCTGTTTTTT. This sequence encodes CASSLLAGTGELFF.

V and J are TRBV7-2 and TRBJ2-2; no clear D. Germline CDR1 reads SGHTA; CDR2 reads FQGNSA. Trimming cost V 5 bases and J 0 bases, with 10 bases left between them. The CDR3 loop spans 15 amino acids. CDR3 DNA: TGTGCCAGCAGCCCAGTGACACCGAACACCGGGGAGCTGTTTTTT. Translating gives CASSPVTPNTGELFF.

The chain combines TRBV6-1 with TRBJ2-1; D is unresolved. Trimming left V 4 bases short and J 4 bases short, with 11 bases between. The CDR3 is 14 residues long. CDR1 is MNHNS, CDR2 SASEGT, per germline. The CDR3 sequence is CASSVRHHYNEQFF. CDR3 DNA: TGTGCCAGCAGTGTGCGACACCATTACAATGAGCAGTTCTTC.

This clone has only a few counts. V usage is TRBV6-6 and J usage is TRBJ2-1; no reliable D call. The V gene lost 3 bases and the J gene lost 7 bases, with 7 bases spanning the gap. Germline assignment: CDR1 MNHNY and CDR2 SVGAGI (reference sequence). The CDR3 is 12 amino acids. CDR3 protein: CASSYALNEQFF. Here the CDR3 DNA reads TGTGCCAGCAGTTATGCCCTAAATGAGCAGTTCTTC.

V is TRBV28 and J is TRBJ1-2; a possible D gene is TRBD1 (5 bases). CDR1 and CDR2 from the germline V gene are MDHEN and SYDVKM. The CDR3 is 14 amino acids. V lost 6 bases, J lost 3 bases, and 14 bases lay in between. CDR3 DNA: TGTGCCAGCAGGCTCAGGGTTGGATACTATGGCTACACCTTC. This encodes CASRLRVGYYGYTF.

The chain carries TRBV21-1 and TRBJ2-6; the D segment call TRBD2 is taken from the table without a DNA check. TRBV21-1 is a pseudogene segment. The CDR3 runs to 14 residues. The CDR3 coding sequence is TGTGCCAGCGTTCGGGGGTCCGGGGCCAACGTCCTGACTTTC. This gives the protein CASVRGSGANVLTF.

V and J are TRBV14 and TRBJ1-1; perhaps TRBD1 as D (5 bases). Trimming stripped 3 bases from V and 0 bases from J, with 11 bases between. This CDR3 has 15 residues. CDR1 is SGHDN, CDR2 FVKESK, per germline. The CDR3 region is CASSQIDRMNTEAFF. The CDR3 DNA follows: TGTGCCAGCAGCCAGATTGACAGAATGAACACTGAAGCTTTCTTT. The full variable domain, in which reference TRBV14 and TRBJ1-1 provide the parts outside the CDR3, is EAGVTQFPSHSVIEKGQTVTLRCDPISGHDNLYWYRRVMGKEIKFLLHFVKESKQDESGMPNNRFLAERTGGTYSTLKVQPAELEDSGVYFCASSQIDRMNTEAFFGQGTRLTVV.

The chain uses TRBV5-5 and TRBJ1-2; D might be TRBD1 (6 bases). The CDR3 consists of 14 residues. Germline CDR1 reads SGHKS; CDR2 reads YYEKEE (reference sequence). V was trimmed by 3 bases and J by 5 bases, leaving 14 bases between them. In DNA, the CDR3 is TGTGCCAGCAGCTCCAGACAGGTTCTTTATGGCTACACCTTC. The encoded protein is CASSSRQVLYGYTF.